What follows is one T cell receptor beta chain and its context. This clonotype has more than one count but fewer than ten. Its binding antigen is unknown. No qualities accompany the bases; no much larger clone lies one base away. Trimming at the junction amounts to 4 bases on V and 2 bases on J, and the germline ends lie 12 bases apart. Measured from the cysteine to the phenylalanine, the CDR3 is 14 residues long. Of the read, only the CDR3 DNA is kept; its 42 bases are in frame from base 1. For CDR1 and CDR2, the germline V gene lists SGHRS and YFSETQ. This sample stems from a study of T cell repertoires in aging, cancer and after chemotherapy (dated by TCRdb to the late 2010s). Regarding the complete study: The donors fell into six age groups ranging from 30 or younger to 70 or older, and each group had at least three individuals. Alongside 95 healthy donors serving as a reference group, the cohort included approximately 220 cancer patients, of whom 90 to 94 had hematological cancers and 120 to 130 had solid cancers. Control TCR repertoires from healthy donors were recorded over several months to years, and clear clonal overlap was observed across re-sampling. The full dataset contained 7 million to 9.5 million TCR reads. The study profiled peripheral blood TCR beta repertoires from healthy donors and cancer patients to examine immunoaging and T cell reconstitution after chemotherapy. The investigation overall reported the following: Compared with age-matched healthy donors, untreated patients with either hematological or solid cancers had significantly lower TCR diversity in the blood along with higher clonality. According to the authors, the repertoire data do not permit conclusions about immunological memory after chemotherapy. In healthy donors, the decline in TCR diversity with age was mainly due to loss of richness, whereas in cancer patients loss of evenness also played a role. An increase in median generation probability over the chemotherapy interval was observed in both cancer cohorts, suggesting that the repertoire was reconstituted through rebound thymic output.

Rearranged TRB sequences spanning V, D and J segments were amplified by multiplex touch-down PCR using a mixed TRB-A/B primer pool. Illumina adapters and sample indices were attached to the amplicons through two consecutive PCR reactions run with Phusion HS II polymerase. Amplicons were gel-purified with the NucleoSpin Gel and PCR Clean-up kit, then checked with Qubit and an Agilent 2100 Bioanalyzer. Libraries were sequenced on an Illumina MiSeq using 600-cycle, single-indexed, paired-end runs. The paper's processing steps were these. MiXCR versions 2.12 and 3.0.5 were used to process TRB sequences. Each unique CDR3 nucleotide sequence was treated as one clone, and only productive sequences with two or more reads were kept. Shannon diversity, evenness, clonality (one minus evenness), and alpha-parameterized diversity profiles from alpha 0 to 5 were included as repertoire metrics. Generation probabilities of clones in paired pre- and post-chemotherapy samples were computed with the IGoR algorithm. TCRdb applied fastp at Q25 and MiXCR to the public reads, then kept only in-frame beta chains. Entries are consolidated by CDR3 protein sequence, retaining the most common genes and DNA. None of the V and J calls come from the authors' own analysis; TCRdb made them. For this sample there are around 13,000 distinct CDR3 sequences; 21% appear just once. Approximately 5.4% of the sample lies in the top ten.

Genomic DNA extracted from peripheral blood, rather than sorted cells or RNA, was used as the source for amplification of TCR beta rearrangements. Recombination linked TRBV5-1 to TRBJ1-2; TRBD1 is a weak D gene call, 6 bases matching. Sequenced input: blood. The TCR sequence derives from a human donor in good health. The bases read TGCGCCAGCAGCCTGCTACAGGGAAACTATGGCTACACCTTC. Translated, this is CASSLLQGNYGYTF.